This T cell receptor beta chain was found in a study of OX40 agonist ivuxolimab in advanced cancers. The wider study: While on treatment, patients had intravenous ivuxolimab at 0.01 to 10 mg/kg every 2 weeks.

In the case of this clone: Its matching antigen is unknown.

V was pared by 5 bases and J by 5 bases, with 8 bases of the junction left unmatched. This CDR3 has 15 amino acids. Germline V lookup: CDR1 SEHNR, CDR2 FQNEAQ (reference sequence). Sequencing was performed with immunoSEQ multiplex PCR; in TCRdb, only in-frame clones are kept and a portion is missing. The data show 12,000 or so clones, 80% to 90% seen once. Study-wide results and caveats: The mean number of expanded clones was higher in CD8+ T cells than in CD4+. Part of the nonresponder group also had normalized T-cell clonal expansion that was low.

This clonotype was obtained from an adult with an advanced solid tumor such as melanoma, head and neck, liver or kidney cancer. V and J are TRBV7-9 and TRBJ2-1, with TRBD2 matching over 8 bases. The material sequenced was CD4+ or CD8+ T cells sorted from blood, taken in a trial of the OX40 agonist ivuxolimab. The CDR3 is CASSGRSGKDNEQFF. DNA for the CDR3: TGTGCCAGCAGCGGTCGTAGCGGGAAAGACAATGAGCAGTTCTTC.